This T cell receptor beta chain came from a study of post-analysis software for immune sequencing data. Points from the study as a whole: When patients were compared with controls, roughly five TRBV segments were more frequent, TRBV5-6, TRBV5-1 and TRBV20-1 among them.

From germline, CDR1 is MNHEY and CDR2 SMNVEV (reference sequence). The CDR3 is made up of 16 amino acids. Tagging with unique molecular identifiers was a feature of the TCR beta cDNA libraries. A population of roughly 0.95 to 10 million T cells gave rise to around 530,000 cDNA molecules. TCRdb used MiXCR to reprocess the PCR reads, holding one entry per CDR3 protein. The sample includes about 810,000 distinct CDR3 sequences, roughly 58% of them seen just once. Regarding this clonotype: Its antigen is undetermined.

The TCR sequence derives from a girl aged 10-17 years with multiple sclerosis. This chain joins TRBV27 and TRBJ2-4; 10 positions match TRBD1. The closer fit of TRBJ2-7 to the DNA end suggests the J call may be wrong. The sequenced sample consisted of blood. CDR3 in amino acids: CASSWDRGTMSYEQYF. CDR3 DNA sequence: TGTGCCAGCAGTTGGGACAGGGGTACTATGTCCTACGAGCAGTACTTC.